Listed here are 16 T cell receptor beta chains from one sample, sequenced in a study of cytotoxic CD8 clonotypes in ibrutinib-treated CLL (dated by TCRdb to the early 2020s). Library creation used the immunoSEQ multiplex PCR assay. Imported from immuneACCESS, the table was reduced by TCRdb to in-frame sequences with V and J called. These copies leave out some clones; in studies compared against another copy, an unresolved V gene accounts for under half, and the cause of the remainder is not known. The sample has under 45,000 clones on record, about 65% of them singletons. 7% of the sample comes from the top ten. The time point label here, explained by the study, means: progressive disease on ibrutinib. The specimen comprised PBMCs, sampled at disease progression, from a patient treated with ibrutinib. The receptors originated from a human donor with chronic lymphocytic leukemia.

The chain recombines TRBV19 with TRBJ2-7, with 9 bases identical to TRBD1. From germline, CDR1 is LNHDA and CDR2 SQIVND (reference sequence). The CDR3 length is 14 residues. After removal of 7 bases from V and 3 bases from J, the junction contained 7 bases not matched to a gene. CDR3 DNA: TGTGCCAGTAAGCGGACAGGGGTATACTACGAGCAGTACTTC. Translated: CASKRTGVYYEQYF.

The chain recombines TRBV10-1 with TRBJ2-1; D unresolved. The CDR3 is 14 amino acids. V was clipped by 11 bases and J by 5 bases, with 19 bases between them. Germline V gives CDR1 WNHNN, CDR2 SYGVQD (reference sequence). The CDR3 coding sequence is TGCGCCTCCGATTCTAGGATTGAGAACAATGAGCAGTTCTTC. Its translation is CASDSRIENNEQFF.

The chain employs TRBV7-2 and TRBJ2-1, with TRBD2 matching 8 bases. The CDR3 is made up of 17 amino acids. The junction had 7 bases not matched to a gene; V was cut back by 3 bases and J by 0 bases. Germline-derived CDR1 and CDR2 are SGHTA and FQGNSA. CDR3 in DNA: TGTGCCAGCAGCTTTTTTGGCAGCGGGAGCTCCTACAATGAGCAGTTCTTC. Its translation: CASSFFGSGSSYNEQFF.

CDR3 sequence: CASSLTPPLGQGYYYGYTF. CDR3 DNA: TGTGCCAGCAGCTTGACCCCGCCCTTAGGACAGGGCTATTACTATGGCTACACCTTC. The J gene is TRBJ1-2, the V gene TRBV5-4; TRBD1 matches 8 bases. Germline CDR1 SGHNT, CDR2 YYREEE (reference sequence). This CDR3 spans 19 amino acids. V gave up 1 base and J gave up 3 bases; unmatched junction bases: 17.

Within the sample, this clone is medium-sized. The chain couples TRBV7-9 to TRBJ1-2, with D tentatively TRBD1 (6 bases). Germline V gives CDR1 SEHNR, CDR2 FQNEAQ (reference sequence). The CDR3 loop spans 13 amino acids. Trimming took 11 bases from V and 7 from J, leaving 20 bases between them. CDR3 nucleotides: TGTGCCGGCGTACAGGGAGGCGCCTTTGGCTACACCTTC. Its protein product is CAGVQGGAFGYTF. Together with reference TRBV7-9 and TRBJ1-2, the CDR3 gives the full variable domain: DTGVSQNPRHKITKRGQNVTFRCDPISEHNRLYWYRQTLGQGPEFLTYFQNEAQLEKSRLLSDRFSAERPKGSFSTLEIQRTEQGDSAMYLCAGVQGGAFGYTFGSGTRLTVV.

The sample holds one count of this clone. The rearrangement uses TRBV6-5 and TRBJ2-1; 9 nucleotides align to TRBD1. J gave up 4 bases and V 4 bases, and 8 bases lay outside the gene matches. In germline, CDR1 is MNHEY, CDR2 SVGAGI. The CDR3 has 16 residues. CDR3 nucleotides: TGTGCCAGCAGTTCCCTCACACAGGGGGCATACAATGAGCAGTTCTTC. This sequence encodes CASSSLTQGAYNEQFF.

V usage is TRBV16 and J usage is TRBJ1-5; D might be TRBD1 (5 bases). This CDR3 is 14 amino acids long. V was clipped by 3 bases and J by 0 bases, with 6 bases between them. Per germline, CDR1 KGHSY and CDR2 FQNENV. DNA of the CDR3: TGTGCCAGCAGCCACGACAGTAGCAATCAGCCCCAGCATTTT. Translation: CASSHDSSNQPQHF.

The chain recombines TRBV5-1 with TRBJ2-3; D remains unclear. V shed 0 bases and J shed 2 bases, with 13 bases lying between them. Germline V lookup: CDR1 SGHRS, CDR2 YFSETQ. There are 16 residues in the CDR3. The CDR3 nucleotides read TGCGCCAGCAGCTTGGAAGGGAAGTGGGACACAGATACGCAGTATTTT. It yields the protein CASSLEGKWDTDTQYF.

V and J are TRBV5-1 and TRBJ2-3; D ambiguous. With 5 bases removed from V and 4 bases from J, the gap between germline ends came to 14 bases. The CDR3 has 14 amino acids. Germline CDR1 is SGHRS and CDR2 is YFSETQ. CDR3 coding DNA: TGCGCCAGCAGAAAAGCGTCTGACTCAGATACGCAGTATTTT. It is translated as CASRKASDSDTQYF.

The chain uses TRBV27 and TRBJ1-5; D may be TRBD1 (5 bases). Trimming took 2 bases from V and 4 from J, leaving 18 bases between them. This CDR3 is built from 17 residues. Germline V gives CDR1 MNHEY, CDR2 SMNVEV (reference sequence). DNA of the CDR3: TGTGCCAGCAGTTTAAGATGGTTGGGGACTTTTAATCAGCCCCAGCATTTT. Protein: CASSLRWLGTFNQPQHF.

The J gene is TRBJ2-1, the V gene TRBV19; a weak D match, TRBD2 (6 bases). The CDR3 is 19 residues long. The V gene's germline CDR1 is LNHDA and CDR2 SQIVND (reference sequence). V was shortened by 3 bases and J by 2 bases, with 23 bases between the two germline ends. CDR3 DNA sequence: TGTGCCAGTAGTATTTCGTCCCCCCTGGCGGGGCGCACCTACAATGAGCAGTTCTTC. Protein: CASSISSPLAGRTYNEQFF.

The rearrangement joins TRBV2 to TRBJ2-5; 10 bases align to TRBD2. Trimming removed 4 bases from V and 2 bases from J; junction bases left unmatched: 10. Germline-derived CDR1 and CDR2 are SNHLY and FYNNEI. The CDR3 is 17 amino acids. CDR3 coding DNA: TGTGCCAGCAGTGTGCGGACTAGCGGAGAAGATCAAGAGACCCAGTACTTC. It codes for CASSVRTSGEDQETQYF. Supplemented by reference TRBV2 and TRBJ2-5, the full variable domain reads EPEVTQTPSHQVTQMGQEVILRCVPISNHLYFYWYRQILGQKVEFLVSFYNNEISEKSEIFDDQFSVERPDGSNFTLKIRSTKLEDSAMYFCASSVRTSGEDQETQYFGPGTRLLVL.

This rearrangement joins TRBV29-1 to TRBJ2-1; 14 bases are shared with TRBD2. Germline lookup yields CDR1 SQVTM and CDR2 ANQGSEA. The CDR3 loop spans 13 amino acids. Germline trimming cut 7 bases from V and 8 bases from J; bases unmatched to any gene: 4. The CDR3, as DNA: TGCAGCGCCGGGACTAGCGGGAGTTATGAGCAGTTCTTC. This sequence encodes CSAGTSGSYEQFF.

This rearrangement joins TRBV13 to TRBJ1-1, with unresolved D. Looked up from germline, CDR1 is PRHDT and CDR2 is FYEKMQ (reference sequence). The CDR3 runs to 12 residues. The V and J ends lost 5 bases and 4 bases respectively, with 8 bases between them. CDR3 region: CASSPQSTEAFF. For the CDR3, the DNA is TGTGCCAGCAGCCCCCAATCCACTGAAGCTTTCTTT.

This chain uses TRBV2 with TRBJ2-1; TRBD2 matches at 10 bases. V gave up 8 bases and J gave up 5 bases; unmatched junction bases: 9. CDR1 and CDR2 from the germline V gene are SNHLY and FYNNEI. CDR3 size: 15 residues. This chain's CDR3 is CASPKTSGPNNEQFF. CDR3 nucleotide sequence: TGTGCCAGCCCCAAGACTAGCGGGCCGAACAATGAGCAGTTCTTC.

The gene calls are TRBV28 and TRBJ1-2; no clear D gene. V lost 6 bases, J lost 4 bases, and 12 bases lay in between. CDR3 length equals 13 residues. Germline V gives CDR1 MDHEN, CDR2 SYDVKM. The CDR3: CASRPYITYGYTF. The DNA for the CDR3 is TGTGCCAGCAGGCCGTACATCACCTATGGCTACACCTTC.